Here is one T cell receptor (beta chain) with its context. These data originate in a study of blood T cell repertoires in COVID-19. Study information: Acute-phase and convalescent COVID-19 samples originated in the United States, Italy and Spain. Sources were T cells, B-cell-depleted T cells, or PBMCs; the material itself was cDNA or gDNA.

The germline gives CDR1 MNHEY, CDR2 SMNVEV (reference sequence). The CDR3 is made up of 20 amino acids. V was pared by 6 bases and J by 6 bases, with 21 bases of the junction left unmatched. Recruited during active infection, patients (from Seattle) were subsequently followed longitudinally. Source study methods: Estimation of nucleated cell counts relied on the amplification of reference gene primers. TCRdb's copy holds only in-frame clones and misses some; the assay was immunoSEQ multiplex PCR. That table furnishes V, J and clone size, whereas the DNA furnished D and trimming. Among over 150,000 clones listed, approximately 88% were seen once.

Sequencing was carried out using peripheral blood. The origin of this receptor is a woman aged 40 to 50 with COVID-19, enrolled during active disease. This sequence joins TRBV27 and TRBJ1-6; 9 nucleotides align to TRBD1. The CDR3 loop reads CASRERGGQGAGMRNSPLHF. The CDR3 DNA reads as TGTGCCAGCAGGGAACGGGGGGGACAGGGAGCTGGAATGCGTAATTCACCCCTCCACTTT.